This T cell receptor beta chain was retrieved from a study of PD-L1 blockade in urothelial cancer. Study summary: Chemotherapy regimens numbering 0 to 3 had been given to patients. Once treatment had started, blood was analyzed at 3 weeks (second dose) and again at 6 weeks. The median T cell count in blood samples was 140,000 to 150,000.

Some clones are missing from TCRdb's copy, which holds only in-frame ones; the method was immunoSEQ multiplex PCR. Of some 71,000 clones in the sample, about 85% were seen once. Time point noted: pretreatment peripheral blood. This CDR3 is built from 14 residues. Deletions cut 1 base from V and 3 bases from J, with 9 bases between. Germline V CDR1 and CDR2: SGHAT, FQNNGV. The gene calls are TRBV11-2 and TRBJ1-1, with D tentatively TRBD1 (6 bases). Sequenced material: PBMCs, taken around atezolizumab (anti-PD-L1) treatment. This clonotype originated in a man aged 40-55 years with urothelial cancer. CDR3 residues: CASSLGQEYTEAFF. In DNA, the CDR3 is TGTGCCAGCAGCTTAGGACAGGAATACACTGAAGCTTTCTTT.